Reported below is one T cell receptor (beta chain). There are 15 residues in the CDR3. With V trimmed by 3 bases and J by 5 bases, 9 bases remained unmatched. CDR1 and CDR2 from the germline V gene are DFQATT and SNEGSKA (reference sequence). The age range of participants was 18 to 89 years, with residence in about 25 US areas. Cohorts were determined from participant-reported clinical history. This sample was taken from a study of blood T cell repertoires in COVID-19. Per the study methods: Amplified reference gene primers provided the basis for estimating nucleated cell counts. The table came from immunoSEQ multiplex PCR; TCRdb's copy has only in-frame clones and leaves some out. The V and J calls and clone size were taken over from that table, and D and trimming were inferred from the DNA. The sample shows under 200,000 clones, about 84% of them seen only once.

The sample was PBMCs or T cells enriched from blood (not recorded which). The sequence derives from a man aged 35 to 55 with acute COVID-19. The gene calls are TRBV20-1 and TRBJ2-3, with TRBD2 matching over 9 bases. In DNA, the CDR3 is TGCAGTGCTAGTGGCCTAGCGGGACCAGGAGATACGCAGTATTTT. Amino acid sequence: CSASGLAGPGDTQYF.